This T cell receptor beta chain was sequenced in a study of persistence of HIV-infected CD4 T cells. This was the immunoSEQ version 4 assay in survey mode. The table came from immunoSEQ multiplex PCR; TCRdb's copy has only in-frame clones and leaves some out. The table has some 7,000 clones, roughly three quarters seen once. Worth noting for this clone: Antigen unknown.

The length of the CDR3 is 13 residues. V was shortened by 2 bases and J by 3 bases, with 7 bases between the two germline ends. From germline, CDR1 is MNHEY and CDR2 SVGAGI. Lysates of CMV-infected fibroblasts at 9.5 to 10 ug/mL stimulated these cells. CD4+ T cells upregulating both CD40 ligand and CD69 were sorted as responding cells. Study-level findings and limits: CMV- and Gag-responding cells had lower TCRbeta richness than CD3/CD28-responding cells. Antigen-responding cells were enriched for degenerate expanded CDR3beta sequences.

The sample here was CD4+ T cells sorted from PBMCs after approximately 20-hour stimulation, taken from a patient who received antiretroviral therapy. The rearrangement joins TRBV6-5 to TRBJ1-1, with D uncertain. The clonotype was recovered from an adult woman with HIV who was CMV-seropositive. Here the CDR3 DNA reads TGTGCCAGCAGTTACAAGGCTGACACTGAAGCTTTCTTT. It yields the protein CASSYKADTEAFF.